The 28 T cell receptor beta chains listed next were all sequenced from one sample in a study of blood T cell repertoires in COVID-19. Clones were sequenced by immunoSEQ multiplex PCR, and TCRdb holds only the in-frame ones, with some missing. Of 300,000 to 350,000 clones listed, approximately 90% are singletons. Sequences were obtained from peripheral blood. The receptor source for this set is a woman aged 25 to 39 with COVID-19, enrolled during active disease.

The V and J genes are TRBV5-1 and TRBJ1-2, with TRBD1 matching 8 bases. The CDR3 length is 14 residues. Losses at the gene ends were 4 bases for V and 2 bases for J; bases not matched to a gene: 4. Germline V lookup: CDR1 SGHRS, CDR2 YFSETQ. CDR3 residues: CASSGQGGNYGYTF. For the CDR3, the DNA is TGCGCCAGCAGCGGACAGGGAGGGAACTATGGCTACACCTTC.

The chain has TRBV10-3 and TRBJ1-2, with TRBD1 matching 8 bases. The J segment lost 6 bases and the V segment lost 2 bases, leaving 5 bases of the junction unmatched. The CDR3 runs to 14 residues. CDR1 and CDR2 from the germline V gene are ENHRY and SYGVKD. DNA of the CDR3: TGTGCCATCAGTGAGAGCCAGGGGGCGGATGGCTACACCTTC. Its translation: CAISESQGADGYTF.

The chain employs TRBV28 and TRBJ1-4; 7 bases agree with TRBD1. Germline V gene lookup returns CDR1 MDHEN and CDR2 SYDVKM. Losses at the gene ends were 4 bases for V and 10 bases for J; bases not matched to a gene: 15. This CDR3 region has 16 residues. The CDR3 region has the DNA TGTGCCAGCAGTTACCCTGGACAGGTGGGAATCGGAAAACTGTTTTTT. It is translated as CASSYPGQVGIGKLFF.

The CDR3 loop reads CASMLTVTLPGELFF. The CDR3 region has the DNA TGCGCCAGCATGCTGACTGTAACACTGCCCGGGGAGCTGTTTTTT. This chain connects TRBV5-1 to TRBJ2-2; D is unclear. CDR1 and CDR2 (germline): SGHRS, YFSETQ. CDR3 size: 15 residues. V lost 6 bases and J lost 6, with 18 bases in between.

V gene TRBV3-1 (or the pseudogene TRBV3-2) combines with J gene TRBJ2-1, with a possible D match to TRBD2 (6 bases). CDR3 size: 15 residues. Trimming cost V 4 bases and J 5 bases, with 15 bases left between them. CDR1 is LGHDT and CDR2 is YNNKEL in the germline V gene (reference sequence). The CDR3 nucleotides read TGTGCCAGCAGCCGGCGGCGCGGGGTTCACAATGAGCAGTTCTTC. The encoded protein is CASSRRRGVHNEQFF.

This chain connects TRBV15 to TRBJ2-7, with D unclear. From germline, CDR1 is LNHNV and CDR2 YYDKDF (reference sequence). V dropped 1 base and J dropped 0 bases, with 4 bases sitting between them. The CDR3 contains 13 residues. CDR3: CATSRGISYEQYF. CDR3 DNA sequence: TGTGCCACCAGCAGAGGTATCTCCTACGAGCAGTACTTC.

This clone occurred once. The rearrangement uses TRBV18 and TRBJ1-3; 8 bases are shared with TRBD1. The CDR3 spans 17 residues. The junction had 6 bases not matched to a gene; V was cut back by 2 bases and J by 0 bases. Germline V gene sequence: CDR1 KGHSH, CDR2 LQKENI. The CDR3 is CASSPATGGYSGNTIYF. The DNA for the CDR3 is TGTGCCAGCTCACCAGCTACAGGGGGTTACTCTGGAAACACCATATATTTT.

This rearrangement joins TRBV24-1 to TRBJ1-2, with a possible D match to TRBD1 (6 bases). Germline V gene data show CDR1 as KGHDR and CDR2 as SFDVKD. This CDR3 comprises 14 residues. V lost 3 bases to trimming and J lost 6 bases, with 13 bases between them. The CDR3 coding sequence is TGTGCCACCAGTGATCGTGGGGGGGCGGATGGCTACACCTTC. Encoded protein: CATSDRGGADGYTF.

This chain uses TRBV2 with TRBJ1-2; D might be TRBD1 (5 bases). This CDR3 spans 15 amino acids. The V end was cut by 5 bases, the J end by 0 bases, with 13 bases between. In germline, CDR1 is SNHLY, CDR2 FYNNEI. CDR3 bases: TGTGCCAGCAGTTCCCACAGGTATCCTAACTATGGCTACACCTTC. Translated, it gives CASSSHRYPNYGYTF. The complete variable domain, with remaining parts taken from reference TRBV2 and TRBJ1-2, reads EPEVTQTPSHQVTQMGQEVILRCVPISNHLYFYWYRQILGQKVEFLVSFYNNEISEKSEIFDDQFSVERPDGSNFTLKIRSTKLEDSAMYFCASSSHRYPNYGYTFGSGTRLTVV.

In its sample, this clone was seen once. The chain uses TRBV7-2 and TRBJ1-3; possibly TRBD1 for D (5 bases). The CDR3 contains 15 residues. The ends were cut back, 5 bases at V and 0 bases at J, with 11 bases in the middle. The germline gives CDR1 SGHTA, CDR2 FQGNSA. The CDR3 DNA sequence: TGTGCCAGCAGCAGCAGGGCCTTCTCTGGAAACACCATATATTTT. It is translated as CASSSRAFSGNTIYF.

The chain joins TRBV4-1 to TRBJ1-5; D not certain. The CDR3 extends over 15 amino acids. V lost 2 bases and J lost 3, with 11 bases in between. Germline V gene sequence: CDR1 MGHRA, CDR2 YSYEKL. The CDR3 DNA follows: TGCGCCAGCAGCCAACTAGGAGGCCTCAATCAGCCCCAGCATTTT. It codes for CASSQLGGLNQPQHF.

CDR3 sequence reads: CASSPSSYEQYV. The CDR3 nucleotides read TGTGCCAGCAGTCCGAGCTCCTACGAGCAGTACGTC. This sequence joins TRBV27 and TRBJ2-7, with no clear D. Trimming took 5 bases from V and 0 from J, leaving 5 bases between them. Germline V gene data show CDR1 as MNHEY and CDR2 as SMNVEV (reference sequence). The CDR3 is made up of 12 amino acids.

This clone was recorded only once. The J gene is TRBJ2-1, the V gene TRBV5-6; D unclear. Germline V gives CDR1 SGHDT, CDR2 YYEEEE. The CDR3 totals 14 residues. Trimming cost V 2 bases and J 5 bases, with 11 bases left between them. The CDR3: CASSFASRNNEQFF. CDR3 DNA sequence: TGTGCCAGCAGCTTCGCGTCGCGCAACAATGAGCAGTTCTTC.

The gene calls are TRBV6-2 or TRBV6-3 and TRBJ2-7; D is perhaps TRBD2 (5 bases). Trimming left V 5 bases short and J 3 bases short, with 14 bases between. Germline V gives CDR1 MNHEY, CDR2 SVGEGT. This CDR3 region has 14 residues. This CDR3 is CASSMAGGFYEQYV. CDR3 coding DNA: TGTGCCAGCAGTATGGCGGGTGGATTCTACGAGCAGTACGTC.

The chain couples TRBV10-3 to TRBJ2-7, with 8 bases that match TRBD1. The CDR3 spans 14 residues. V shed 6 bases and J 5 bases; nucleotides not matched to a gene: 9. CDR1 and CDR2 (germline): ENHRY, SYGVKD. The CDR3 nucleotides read TGTGCCATCAGCGGGGGACAGGTCCTCCACGAGCAGTACTTC. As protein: CAISGGQVLHEQYF.

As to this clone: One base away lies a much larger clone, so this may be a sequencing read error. CDR3 DNA sequence: TGTGCCAGCAGTTCTAGCACAGATACGCAGTATTTT. Amino acids: CASSSSTDTQYF. The chain carries TRBV6-2 or TRBV6-3 and TRBJ2-3; D is ambiguous. Germline V gene lookup returns CDR1 MNHEY and CDR2 SVGEGT. The CDR3 has 12 amino acids. V dropped 4 bases and J dropped 0 bases, with 2 bases sitting between them.

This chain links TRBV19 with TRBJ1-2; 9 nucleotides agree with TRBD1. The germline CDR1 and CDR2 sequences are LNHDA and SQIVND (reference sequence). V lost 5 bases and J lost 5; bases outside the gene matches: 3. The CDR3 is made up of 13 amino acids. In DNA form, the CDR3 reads TGTGCCAGTAGTCAAGACAGGGGGTATGGCTACACCTTC. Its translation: CASSQDRGYGYTF.

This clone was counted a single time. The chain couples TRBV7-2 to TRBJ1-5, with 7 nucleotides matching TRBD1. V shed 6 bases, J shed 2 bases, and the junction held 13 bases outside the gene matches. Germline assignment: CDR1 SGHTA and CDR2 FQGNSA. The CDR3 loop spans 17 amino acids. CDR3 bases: TGTGCCAGCAGTCTTCGGGGTTTTGGGACAGGCAATCAGCCCCAGCATTTT. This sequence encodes CASSLRGFGTGNQPQHF. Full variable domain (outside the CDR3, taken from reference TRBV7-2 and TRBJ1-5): GAGVSQSPSNKVTEKGKDVELRCDPISGHTALYWYRQSLGQGLEFLIYFQGNSAPDKSGLPSDRFSAERTGGSVSTLTIQRTQQEDSAVYLCASSLRGFGTGNQPQHFGDGTRLSIL.

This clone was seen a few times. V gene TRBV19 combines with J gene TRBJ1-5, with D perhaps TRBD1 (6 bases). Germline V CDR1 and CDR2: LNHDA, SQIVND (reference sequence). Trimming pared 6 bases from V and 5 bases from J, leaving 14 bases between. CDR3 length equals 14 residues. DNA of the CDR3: TGTGCCAGTAGGGCAGACAGGTCCCATCAGCCCCAGCATTTT. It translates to CASRADRSHQPQHF.

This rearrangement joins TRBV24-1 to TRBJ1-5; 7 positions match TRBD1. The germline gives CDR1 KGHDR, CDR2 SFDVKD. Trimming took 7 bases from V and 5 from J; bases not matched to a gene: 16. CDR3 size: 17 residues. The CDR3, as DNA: TGTGCCACCAGACCCGGGGTTTATGACAGGGAGTATCAGCCCCAGCATTTT. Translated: CATRPGVYDREYQPQHF.

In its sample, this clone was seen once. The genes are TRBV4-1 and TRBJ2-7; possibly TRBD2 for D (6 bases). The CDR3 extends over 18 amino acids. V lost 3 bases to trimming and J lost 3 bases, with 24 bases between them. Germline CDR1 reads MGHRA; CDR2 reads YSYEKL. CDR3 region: CASSQRTTGTGHDYEQYF. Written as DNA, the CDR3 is TGCGCCAGCAGCCAGAGGACTACCGGGACTGGCCACGACTACGAGCAGTACTTC.

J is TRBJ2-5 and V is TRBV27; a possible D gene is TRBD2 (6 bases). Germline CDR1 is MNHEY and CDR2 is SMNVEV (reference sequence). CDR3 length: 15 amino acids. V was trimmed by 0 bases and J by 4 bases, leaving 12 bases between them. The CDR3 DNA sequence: TGTGCCAGCAGTTTATCCCGCGGGGCCTTAGAGACCCAGTACTTC. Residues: CASSLSRGALETQYF.

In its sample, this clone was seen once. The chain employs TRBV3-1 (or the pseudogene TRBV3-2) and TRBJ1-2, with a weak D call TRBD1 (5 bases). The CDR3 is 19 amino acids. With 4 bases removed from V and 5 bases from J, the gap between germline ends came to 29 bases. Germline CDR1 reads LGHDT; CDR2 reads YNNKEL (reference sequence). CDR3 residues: CASSPTPGGSGNTRYGYTF. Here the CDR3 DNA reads TGTGCCAGCAGCCCGACCCCGGGGGGGTCGGGGAACACTAGATATGGCTACACCTTC.

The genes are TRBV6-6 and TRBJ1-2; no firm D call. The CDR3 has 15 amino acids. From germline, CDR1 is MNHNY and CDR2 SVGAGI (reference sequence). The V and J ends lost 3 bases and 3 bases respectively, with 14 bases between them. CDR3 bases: TGTGCCAGCAGTTATGGAGAGGCGAGGGACTATGGCTACACCTTC. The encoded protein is CASSYGEARDYGYTF.

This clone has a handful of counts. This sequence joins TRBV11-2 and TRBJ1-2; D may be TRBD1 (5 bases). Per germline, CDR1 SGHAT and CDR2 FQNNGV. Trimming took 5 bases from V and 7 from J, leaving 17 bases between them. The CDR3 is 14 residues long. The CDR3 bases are TGTGCCAGCAGCCCGAGATCGGGGGTTCGTGGCTACACCTTC. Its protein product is CASSPRSGVRGYTF.

In DNA form, the CDR3 reads TGCGCCAGCAGCCAAGACAGGGTCGCCACCGGGGAGCTGTTTTTT. Its translation: CASSQDRVATGELFF. The chain joins TRBV5-1 to TRBJ2-2, with 7 bases matching TRBD1. Losses at the gene ends were 4 bases for V and 4 bases for J; bases not matched to a gene: 7. Germline V gene data show CDR1 as SGHRS and CDR2 as YFSETQ. CDR3 length equals 15 residues.

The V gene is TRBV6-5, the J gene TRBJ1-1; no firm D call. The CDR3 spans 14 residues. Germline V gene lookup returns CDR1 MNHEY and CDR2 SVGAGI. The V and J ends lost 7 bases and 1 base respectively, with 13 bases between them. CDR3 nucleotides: TGTGCCAGCACTTATAGAAGAGGGAACACTGAAGCTTTCTTT. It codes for CASTYRRGNTEAFF.

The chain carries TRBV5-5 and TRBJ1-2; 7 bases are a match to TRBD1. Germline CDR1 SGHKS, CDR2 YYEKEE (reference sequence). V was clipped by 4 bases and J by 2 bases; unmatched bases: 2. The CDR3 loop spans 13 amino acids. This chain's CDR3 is CASSPGGNYGYTF. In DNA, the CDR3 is TGTGCCAGCAGCCCAGGGGGAAACTATGGCTACACCTTC.